The 20 T cell receptor beta chains reported below all come from one sample, sequenced in a study of blood T cell repertoires in COVID-19. Method: immunoSEQ multiplex PCR; TCRdb's copy keeps in-frame clones and lacks some. The sample has about 84,000 clones, approximately 78% seen once. What was sequenced was peripheral blood. The source of these receptors is a woman older than 75 with acute or convalescent COVID-19.

The table lists this clone with a count of one. Other DNA sequences in this sample translate to the same CDR3. The V and J genes are TRBV5-1 and TRBJ1-2, with 7 bases aligning to TRBD1. This CDR3 has 14 amino acids. Germline CDR1 SGHRS, CDR2 YFSETQ. Losses at the gene ends were 4 bases for V and 7 bases for J; bases not matched to a gene: 10. The CDR3 spells CASSPRTGSGGYTF. The CDR3 bases are TGCGCCAGCAGCCCTCGGACAGGCTCGGGTGGCTACACCTTC.

This chain connects TRBV6-5 to TRBJ2-7, with 11 positions matching TRBD2. Germline V gene lookup returns CDR1 MNHEY and CDR2 SVGAGI. CDR3 length: 16 amino acids. The trim removed 0 bases at V and 6 bases at J, leaving 7 bases unmatched. The CDR3 reads CASSYSPSGGPSEQYF. The CDR3 bases are TGTGCCAGCAGTTACTCTCCTAGCGGGGGGCCTAGCGAGCAGTACTTC.

The chain carries TRBV3-1 (or the pseudogene TRBV3-2) and TRBJ1-3; no clear D. Germline V CDR1 and CDR2: LGHDT, YNNKEL (reference sequence). Trimming stripped 6 bases from V and 0 bases from J, with 9 bases between. This CDR3 has 14 residues. The CDR3 coding sequence is TGTGCCAGCAGGCCTACGGTCTCTGGAAACACCATATATTTT. Its protein is CASRPTVSGNTIYF.

The chain joins TRBV18 to TRBJ1-1; D uncertain. The germline V gene encodes CDR1 KGHSH and CDR2 LQKENI. Trimming cost V 2 bases and J 1 base, with 14 bases left between them. CDR3 length: 16 residues. CDR3 loop: CASSPGLGLGNTEAFF. The CDR3 nucleotides read TGTGCCAGCTCACCAGGATTGGGCTTGGGGAACACTGAAGCTTTCTTT.

The gene calls are TRBV19 and TRBJ1-1; no clear D gene. Germline V gene data show CDR1 as LNHDA and CDR2 as SQIVND (reference sequence). CDR3 length: 14 residues. With 1 base removed from V and 7 bases from J, the gap between germline ends came to 13 bases. As DNA, the CDR3 is TGTGCCAGTAGTATAGTCCAGCGCTCTAGTGAAGCTTTCTTT. It yields the protein CASSIVQRSSEAFF.

The chain combines TRBV12-5 with TRBJ2-2; 10 bases line up with TRBD1. V dropped 6 bases and J dropped 7; count of bases not matched to a gene: 5. CDR1 and CDR2 from the germline V gene are LGHNT and FRNRAP. There are 14 residues in the CDR3. Written as DNA, the CDR3 is TGTGCTAGTGGCCGGGACAGGGGTGGCGGGGAGCTGTTTTTT. Translating gives CASGRDRGGGELFF.

The J gene is TRBJ2-2, the V gene TRBV19, with 11 bases aligning to TRBD1. V lost 4 bases to trimming and J lost 4 bases; unmatched junction nucleotides: 14. CDR1 is LNHDA and CDR2 is SQIVND in the germline V gene (reference sequence). The CDR3 is 19 residues long. CDR3 residues: CASSRRGQGARSGTGELFF. CDR3 DNA sequence: TGTGCCAGTAGTAGAAGAGGACAGGGGGCGCGAAGTGGCACCGGGGAGCTGTTTTTT.

V gene TRBV5-6 combines with J gene TRBJ1-2; 7 nucleotides agree with TRBD1. The CDR3 totals 15 residues. The J segment lost 3 bases and the V segment lost 2 bases, leaving 7 bases of the junction unmatched. CDR1 SGHDT and CDR2 YYEEEE come from the germline V gene. In nucleotides, the CDR3 is TGTGCCAGCAGCTTCCCGACAGGGACGGACTATGGCTACACCTTC. As protein: CASSFPTGTDYGYTF.

In regard to this clone: The junction departs from germline at one end; a sequencing error may be responsible. This chain joins TRBV2 and TRBJ2-3; a weak D match, TRBD2 (7 bases). The CDR3 length is 16 residues. The germline V gene has CDR1 SNHLY and CDR2 FYNNEI. CDR3 region: CPSSDGGRGPTDTQYF. DNA of the CDR3: TGTCCCAGCAGTGACGGGGGGCGGGGGCCCACAGATACGCAGTATTTT.

The CDR3 reads CASSQFGTGDELVNSPLHF. The DNA of the CDR3 is TGTGCCAGCAGCCAATTTGGGACAGGGGATGAGTTAGTCAATTCACCCCTCCACTTT. The rearrangement links TRBV11-2 to TRBJ1-6, with 10 positions matching TRBD1. V gave up 5 bases and J gave up 7 bases; unmatched junction bases: 17. CDR1 and CDR2 from the germline V gene are SGHAT and FQNNGV. This CDR3 is 19 amino acids long.

The rearrangement uses TRBV7-9 and TRBJ1-3, with 7 bases matching TRBD1. The germline V gene encodes CDR1 SEHNR and CDR2 FQNEAQ (reference sequence). This CDR3 region has 16 residues. V was clipped by 5 bases and J by 1 base; unmatched bases: 8. CDR3 sequence reads: CASSAVAGGSGNTIYF. The DNA for the CDR3 is TGTGCCAGCAGCGCAGTGGCAGGGGGTTCTGGAAACACCATATATTTT. Combining the CDR3 with reference TRBV7-9 and TRBJ1-3 gives the whole variable domain DTGVSQNPRHKITKRGQNVTFRCDPISEHNRLYWYRQTLGQGPEFLTYFQNEAQLEKSRLLSDRFSAERPKGSFSTLEIQRTEQGDSAMYLCASSAVAGGSGNTIYFGEGSWLTVV.

The chain is built from TRBV10-2 and TRBJ1-5; D uncertain. CDR1 and CDR2 (germline): WSHSY, SAAADI. V lost 0 bases, J lost 0 bases, and 9 bases lay in between. This CDR3 is 16 amino acids long. The CDR3 nucleotides read TGCGCCAGCAGTGAGTCTCCCGGGAATAGCAATCAGCCCCAGCATTTT. Translation: CASSESPGNSNQPQHF.

The chain carries TRBV28 and TRBJ2-1; weak D call: TRBD2 (6 bases). The germline V and J ends were trimmed by 7 bases and 9 bases, with 22 bases remaining between them. Germline V CDR1 and CDR2: MDHEN, SYDVKM. The CDR3 runs 15 residues. Here the CDR3 reads CASIPGGAERSEQFF. For the CDR3, the DNA is TGTGCCAGCATCCCGGGCGGGGCTGAACGAAGTGAGCAGTTCTTC. The full variable domain, its missing parts supplied by reference TRBV28 and TRBJ2-1, is DVKVTQSSRYLVKRTGEKVFLECVQDMDHENMFWYRQDPGLGLRLIYFSYDVKMKEKGDIPEGYSVSREKKERFSLILESASTNQTSMYLCASIPGGAERSEQFFGPGTRLTVL.

The chain employs TRBV6-2 or TRBV6-3 and TRBJ1-2; TRBD1 is a possible D gene (5 bases). CDR1 MNHEY and CDR2 SVGEGT come from the germline V gene. The CDR3 is made up of 13 amino acids. The V end was cut by 5 bases, the J end by 2 bases, with 9 bases between. CDR3 residues: CASSPGMNYGYTF. CDR3 DNA sequence: TGTGCCAGCAGTCCAGGGATGAACTATGGCTACACCTTC.

Only one count was recorded for this clone. This chain uses TRBV6-5 with TRBJ2-1; a weak D match, TRBD1 (5 bases). The CDR3 length is 14 residues. Trimming took 2 bases from V and 2 from J, leaving 7 bases between them. The germline V gene has CDR1 MNHEY and CDR2 SVGAGI. CDR3 bases: TGTGCCAGCAGTTACGGGGCGACCTACAATGAGCAGTTCTTC. Protein sequence: CASSYGATYNEQFF.

The rearrangement joins TRBV7-2 to TRBJ2-2; 10 bases align to TRBD2. The CDR3 is 18 amino acids. Germline V lookup: CDR1 SGHTA, CDR2 FQGNSA. After removal of 5 bases from V and 0 bases from J, the junction contained 9 bases not matched to a gene. CDR3 amino acids: CASSLHLAGATNTGELFF. The CDR3 DNA follows: TGTGCCAGCAGCCTTCATCTAGCGGGGGCTACGAACACCGGGGAGCTGTTTTTT.

The V and J genes are TRBV30 and TRBJ1-2; 7 bases fit TRBD1. The CDR3 has 16 amino acids. V dropped 2 bases and J dropped 1; count of bases not matched to a gene: 10. Germline V gene lookup returns CDR1 GTSNPN and CDR2 SVGIG (reference sequence). CDR3 DNA: TGTGCCTGGAGTCACTCCGGGACAGTCTTTAACTATGGCTACACCTTC. It specifies CAWSHSGTVFNYGYTF.

The chain employs TRBV7-2 and TRBJ2-7, with D possibly being TRBD2 (6 bases). The germline CDR1 and CDR2 sequences are SGHTA and FQGNSA. Trimming shortened V by 5 bases and J by 4 bases, and 15 bases separated the two germline ends. The CDR3 covers 14 residues. The CDR3 nucleotides are TGTGCCAGCAGCGTAAAGATCGGGGGTTACGAGCAGTACTTC. This translates into CASSVKIGGYEQYF.

The J gene is TRBJ1-5, the V gene TRBV28, with no clear D. Trimming shortened V by 2 bases and J by 6 bases, and 14 bases separated the two germline ends. The V gene's germline CDR1 is MDHEN and CDR2 SYDVKM. This CDR3 has 15 amino acids. The CDR3 loop is CASSLIAGIGQPQHF. CDR3 DNA: TGTGCCAGCAGTTTAATTGCAGGTATCGGTCAGCCCCAGCATTTT.

The chain links TRBV28 to TRBJ1-5; tentative D call: TRBD1 (6 bases). CDR3 length: 14 residues. Trimming left V 5 bases short and J 2 bases short, with 10 bases between. The germline V gene has CDR1 MDHEN and CDR2 SYDVKM. The CDR3 sequence: CASSLGGGNQPQHF. CDR3 DNA: TGTGCCAGCAGTCTTGGGGGCGGCAATCAGCCCCAGCATTTT.